The sequence of this T cell receptor beta chain was determined in a study of blood T cell repertoires in COVID-19. Per the original data handling: Amplification with reference gene primers provided the estimates of nucleated cell counts. This table comes from immunoSEQ multiplex PCR, and its TCRdb copy is limited to in-frame clones, with some not included. From that table come the V and J calls and clone size; the DNA was used to work out D and trimming. The table includes some 70,000 clones, just over 85% detected once. This CDR3 spans 15 amino acids. Trimming left V 0 bases short and J 7 bases short, with 13 bases between. Germline V gene data show CDR1 as MNHNS and CDR2 as SASEGT.

The sequenced sample was peripheral blood. This clonotype originated in a man aged 25 to 40 with acute or convalescent COVID-19. The rearrangement joins TRBV6-1 to TRBJ1-5; possibly TRBD1 for D (6 bases). The CDR3 loop is CASSEAGGAWQPQHF. The CDR3 DNA reads as TGTGCCAGCAGTGAAGCGGGGGGGGCTTGGCAGCCCCAGCATTTT.